This entry concerns a single TCR beta chain. These data come from a study of T cell repertoires in cytomegalovirus infection. V trimming: 5 bases; J trimming: 2 bases; junction bases outside the gene matches: 14. The CDR3 spans 18 residues. TCRdb itself ran the reads through MiXCR, one entry per CDR3 protein. The table lists around 490,000 distinct CDR3 sequences, 26% of them singletons. The chain joins TRBV7-1 to TRBJ1-5; 8 nucleotides match TRBD1. TRBV7-1 carries the ORF label, with uncertain function. The sequencing input was PBMCs. This TCR was recovered from a human donor in good health (CMV status not recorded). Some clones in this sample may be carry-over from other donors' samples. CDR3 sequence reads: CASSLWQGAKIGNQPQHF. In DNA form, the CDR3 reads TGTGCCAGCAGCCTCTGGCAGGGGGCGAAGATAGGCAATCAGCCCCAGCATTTT.